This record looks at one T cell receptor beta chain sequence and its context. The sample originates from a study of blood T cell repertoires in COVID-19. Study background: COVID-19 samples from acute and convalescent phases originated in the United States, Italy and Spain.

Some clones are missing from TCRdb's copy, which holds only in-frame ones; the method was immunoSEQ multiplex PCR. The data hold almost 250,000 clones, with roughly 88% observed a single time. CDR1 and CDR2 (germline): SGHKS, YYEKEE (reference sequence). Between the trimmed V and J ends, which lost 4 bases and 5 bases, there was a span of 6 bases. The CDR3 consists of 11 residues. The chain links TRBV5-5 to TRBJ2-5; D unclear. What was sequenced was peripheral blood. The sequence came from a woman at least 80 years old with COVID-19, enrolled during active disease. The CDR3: CASSLRETQYF. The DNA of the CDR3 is TGTGCCAGCAGCCTGAGGGAGACCCAGTACTTC. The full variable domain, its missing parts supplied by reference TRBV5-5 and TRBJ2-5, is DAGVTQSPTHLIKTRGQQVTLRCSPISGHKSVSWYQQVLGQGPQFIFQYYEKEERGRGNFPDRFSARQFPNYSSELNVNALLLGDSALYLCASSLRETQYFGPGTRLLVL.